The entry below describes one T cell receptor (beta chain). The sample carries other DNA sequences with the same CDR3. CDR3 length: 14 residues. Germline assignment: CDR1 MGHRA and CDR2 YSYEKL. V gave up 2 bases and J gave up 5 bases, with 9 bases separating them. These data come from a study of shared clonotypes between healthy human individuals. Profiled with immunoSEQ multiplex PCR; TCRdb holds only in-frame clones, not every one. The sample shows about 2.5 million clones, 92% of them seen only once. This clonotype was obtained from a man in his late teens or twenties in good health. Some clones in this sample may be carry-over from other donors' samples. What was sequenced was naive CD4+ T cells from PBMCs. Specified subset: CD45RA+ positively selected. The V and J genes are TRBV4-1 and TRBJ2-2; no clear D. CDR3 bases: TGCGCCAGCAGCCAACCCGCAGGAACCGGGGAGCTGTTTTTT. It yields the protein CASSQPAGTGELFF.